This T cell receptor beta chain is from a study of cytomegalovirus exposure and HLA in healthy donors (dated by TCRdb to about 2017). Background for the entire study: An earlier analysis of roughly 630 of the donors reported roughly 300 Gb of sequence data and roughly 100 million unique TCR beta sequences from 150 million to 200 million T cells. Alongside the repertoire data, information on donor age, sex, ethnicity and CMV serostatus was compiled. The study aimed to test whether cataloging public T cell receptors could reveal signatures of past pathogen exposure. Genome-wide SNP genotypes for about 60% of the roughly 700 donors were used in a later genetic analysis, which treated that subset as a discovery cohort. Among the 398 genotyped donors, approximately 82% belonged to the genetic ancestry cluster associated with self-reported Caucasian donors. The later analysis used no new phenotypic data to find candidate immune exposures, relying instead on TCR beta sequences and their occurrence across donors. Using immunosequencing, the study profiled T cell repertoires from around 680 subjects and related those repertoires to cytomegalovirus serostatus. On average, around 240,000 unique TCR beta nucleotide sequences were sequenced per donor among about 400 genotyped donors of the cohort, with about 17% of those sequences being non-productive. An early release that covered some 640 HLA-typed donors contained about 300 gigabases of sequencing data and 85 million to 100 million unique TCR sequences. The study combined high-throughput TCR immunosequencing, statistical association of individual TCRs with disease status, and machine learning to predict cytomegalovirus infection status. Roughly five DR-DQ haplotypes were handled as single units for association and clustering, since linkage in the cohort was strong. Both class I and class II loci were covered by HLA typing, at four-digit resolution. The number of typed donors differed by locus: about 629-630 for A, B, C, DRB1 and DQB1; some 500 for DQA1; 606 for DPA1; and 450 to 480 for DPB1. In a later analysis, previously published TCR beta repertoires from fewer than 750 donors were re-analyzed and high-resolution HLA genotyping was added so that TCR occurrence patterns could be studied. An earlier analysis of fewer than 750 of the donors used high-throughput TCR beta sequencing to judge whether each TCR beta V gene segment behaved as functional or pseudogenic. All discovery cohort repertoires had been generated on a single sequencing platform. In addition to the first cohort of 666 subjects, a separate validation cohort of 130 or so different subjects was used.

With respect to this clone: No antigen is known for it. No base quality values were provided; no much bigger clone lies one nucleotide off.

Overall study outcomes, separate from this receptor: The 87-base-pair reads could not distinguish some IMGT-functional V segments, including TRBV6-2 and TRBV6-3, so those segments were excluded. A later analysis found that HLA-associated TCR beta chains were more clonally expanded and had lower generation probabilities than equally common non-associated chains. According to a later analysis, parvovirus B19, influenza, CMV and Epstein-Barr virus appeared linked to several top co-occurrence clusters. The classifier was reported to diagnose cytomegalovirus status with high specificity and sensitivity in both the original cohort and the validation cohort. Across donors, most TCR sequences were observed very rarely, whereas some public TCRs were present in many individuals. Because counts were too low, about 15 rarely observed V segments, including chromosome 9 orphons, were left out of the earlier analysis of some 600 of the donors. The only immune exposure information available for the cohort was CMV serostatus. A total of fewer than 200 TCR beta chains were listed by the study as associated with cytomegalovirus. Sequencing depth was assumed to be roughly uniform across donors in the presence/absence analyses, though that assumption may not hold. The authors suggested that the approach could potentially be generalized to other disease states and immunological phenotypes. Correlated functional status among segregating V segments might reflect linkage disequilibrium, but an unknown experimental factor could not be ruled out. In a later genetic analysis, fewer N-insertions in productive TCRs were reported among donors in an Asian-associated ancestry cluster than the 666-donor mean. Because HLA typing was unavailable for some donors at each locus, only the typed subset was used in association tests. In a later genetic analysis, a missense DCLRE1C variant was associated with V-gene and J-gene trimming of TCR beta chains, and the association was replicated in an independent cohort. In an earlier analysis of around 500 of the donors, most TCR beta V segments appeared in productive rearrangements about 90% or about 30% of the time, broadly matching IMGT annotations. In vitro tests confirmed that a few of the cytomegalovirus-associated TCR beta chains recognize cytomegalovirus antigens. A later analysis found that most CMV-associated TCR beta chains appeared HLA-restricted, with HLA associations seemingly driven largely by CMV exposure. The sequencing pipeline was judged likely to have produced a cluster of highly shared sequence variants as a technical artifact. In this cohort, only TCR beta chains were sequenced, and detectable features were limited by the absence of alpha or paired-chain data. A later analysis found that TCR association rates varied across HLA loci, with DRB1 alleles showing the most associated TCRs and HLA-C alleles the fewest. At a false discovery rate of 0.05, a later analysis linked 16,951 TCR beta sequences to specific HLA alleles. Assigning TCR associations to individual alleles was difficult when HLA alleles, especially DR and DQ, strongly co-occurred. A further reported finding was that TCR beta sequences accurately predicted the HLA-A and HLA-B alleles for most subjects in the first cohort.

CDR1 LGHNA and CDR2 YNFKEQ were looked up in the germline V gene. CDR3 length: 15 amino acids, cysteine to phenylalanine. The CDR3 DNA has 45 bases and is translated from base 1. V is cut by 4 bases and J by 3 bases, and the space between the germline ends is 16 bases. The cohort comprised some 700 healthy bone marrow donors. At the time of sampling, all cohort members were nominally healthy, though unrecorded immune exposures were likely present. The donor was CMV seropositive and belonged to the group of over 250 seropositive cohort members. Every donor gave a peripheral blood sample, and the peripheral blood mononuclear cells from that sample were used for TCR beta sequencing. The Qiagen DNeasy Blood Extraction Kit was used to extract genomic DNA from the blood cell samples. Library preparation used the immunoSEQ multiplex PCR assay. For the multiplex PCR, a mixture combining 60 forward primers for TCR Vbeta segments and 13 reverse primers for TCR Jbeta segments was used. A multiplex PCR assay on genomic DNA amplified the CDR3 region of rearranged TCR beta genes. Amplified TCR beta libraries were sequenced as 87-base-pair reads on the Illumina HiSeq System. Under the source paper's analysis protocol: In a later analysis, roughly 80 million unique TCR beta chains were counted across the approximately 640 repertoires, and around 11 million of these chains were shared by at least two donors. To remove PCR and sequencing errors, raw reads were error-corrected and collapsed into unique sequences using a nearest-neighbor algorithm that merged closely related sequences. To assign V, D and J gene segments, CDR3 sequences were aligned to IMGT reference sequences. Each retained sequence needed at least a six-nucleotide match to both a V gene segment and a J gene segment. A rearrangement counted as productive if the CDR3 had no stop codons and remained in frame with V and J, and every other rearrangement counted as non-productive. Following IMGT convention, CDR3 was defined as the stretch from the second conserved V-encoded cysteine up to the conserved J-encoded phenylalanine. In an earlier analysis of around 540 of the donors, sequences lacking an unambiguous match to a single V gene segment were excluded. In an earlier analysis of approximately 500 of the donors, a V segment was called functional when productive rearrangements were above 56.7%, and segregating when the standard deviation between donors exceeded 5%. A statistical classification framework was built for diagnosing cytomegalovirus status from the catalog of TCR beta chain sequences. In a later analysis, V and J genes were assigned by comparing TCR nucleotide sequences against IMGT/GENE-DB human TR gene sequences. A later analysis assigned CDR3 sequences and most-parsimonious VDJ recombination scenarios with the TCRdist pipeline. A later analysis defined each TCR beta chain by its CDR3 amino acid sequence plus V-gene family, and excluded reads lacking a unique V-gene family. In a later analysis, around 650 highly shared, low-generation-probability nucleotide sequences were removed to address suspected cross-contamination and a sequencing artifact. In a later analysis, a clonal expansion index was calculated for each public chain from normalized within-repertoire ranks of inferred template counts. In a later analysis, generation probabilities were computed with a VDJ recombination model fitted to out-of-frame rearrangements, and the resulting probabilities were checked against IGoR. In a later analysis, TCR-TCR, TCR-HLA and TCR-CMV co-occurrence was scored with hypergeometric tests, and a repertoire-size bias correction was applied to TCR pairs. In a later analysis, false discovery rates were estimated by permuting HLA or CMV assignments 20 times. A later analysis grouped co-occurring TCRs with DBSCAN, adding TCRdist sequence similarity when clustering within HLA-allele-positive subsets. For co-occurrence clustering, repertoires with fewer than 30,000 or more than 120,000 public chains were excluded, along with about five repertoires with anomalous nucleotide sharing. Here the immuneACCESS table is served through TCRdb, limited to in-frame sequences with V and J called. Missing clones are a known gap in these copies; in checked studies unresolved V genes cover under half, and the rest lacks a known reason. The V and J calls and the clone size are those of that table, but D and trimming were determined from the DNA. This sample is represented by about 130,000 clones; roughly 80% of them were singletons. The ten largest clones take up more than 3.5% of the sample.

Recombination linked TRBV4-2 to TRBJ2-7, with the D gene call left open. Sequenced sample: PBMCs. The sequence was collected from a woman aged 35 to 49 in good health and CMV-seropositive. The sequenced DNA: TGTGCCAGCAGCCCCCCACTTGCGGAGCTCTACGAGCAGTACTTC. Its coded protein is CASSPPLAELYEQYF.